These T cell receptor beta chains were read from a single sample in a study of cytotoxic CD8 clonotypes in ibrutinib-treated CLL. The protocol was immunoSEQ multiplex PCR, while the TCRdb copy is restricted to in-frame clones and leaves out a portion. The table lists approximately 29,000 clones, around 57% of them singletons. This material consisted of PBMCs, taken before ibrutinib treatment. These receptors were obtained from a human donor with chronic lymphocytic leukemia. Both conserved end residues are part of each CDR3. A D gene is named only where the DNA matches it firmly. The size of a clone is reported for some rows only, either as once, few or many, or as a class for expanded clones.

j_gene	v_gene	abundance	d_gene	CDR3nt	CDR3aa
TRBJ2-7	TRBV18	.	TRBD2	TGTGCCAGCTCAGGACAGCGGGAGGGTTTATACGAGCAGTACTTC	CASSGQREGLYEQYF
TRBJ1-6	TRBV9	.	.	TGTGCCAGCAGCGTAGGCGGTATAACAGGGCTTTACAATTCACCCCTCCACTTT	CASSVGGITGLYNSPLHF
TRBJ2-3	TRBV2	.	.	TGTGCCAGCAGATATAGACAGATTTTACCAGATACGCAGTATTTT	CASRYRQILPDTQYF
TRBJ2-4	TRBV15	.	.	TGTGCCACCAGCAGAGATCGAGCCACCGACCTACCCAAAAACATTCAGTACTTC	CATSRDRATDLPKNIQYF
TRBJ2-5	TRBV6-1	.	TRBD1	TGTGCCAGCAGTGGACAGGGTTTGGAGACCCAGTACTTC	CASSGQGLETQYF
TRBJ1-6	TRBV10-2	few	.	TGCGCCAGCAGTGACTTCCTTACGACTCAATCACCCCTCCACTTT	CASSDFLTTQSPLHF
TRBJ1-2	TRBV19	.	TRBD1	TGTGCCAGTAGTAGCAGACAGGGGTTATATGGCTACACCTTC	CASSSRQGLYGYTF
TRBJ1-5	TRBV19	once	.	TGTGCCAGTAGTATAGGGCGTTCGAGGGGCAATCAGCCCCAGCATTTT	CASSIGRSRGNQPQHF
TRBJ2-7	TRBV7-2	.	.	TGTGCCAGCAGCTTAGCGGCAGGTTTAGGCTACGAGCAGTACTTC	CASSLAAGLGYEQYF
TRBJ2-2	TRBV4-1	once	.	TGCGCCAGCACTGGGGGTCTTAGGAGTTCGAGCACCGGGGAGCTGTTTTTT	CASTGGLRSSSTGELFF
TRBJ1-1	TRBV27	.	TRBD1	TGTGCCAGCAGTTTCCAGGGGGCGAACACTGAAGCTTTCTTT	CASSFQGANTEAFF
TRBJ1-3	TRBV6-5	.	.	TGTGCCAGCAGTTACGGAGGCTCTGGAAACACCATATATTTT	CASSYGGSGNTIYF
TRBJ1-2	TRBV19	.	TRBD1	TGTGCCAGTAGACCGGGACAGCAACTCTATGGCTACACCTTC	CASRPGQQLYGYTF
TRBJ2-7	TRBV27	once	TRBD1	TGTGCCAGCAGTCTCGGGACAGGGGGATCAAGCTCCTACGAGCAGTACTTC	CASSLGTGGSSSYEQYF
TRBJ2-5	TRBV11-2	.	TRBD2	TGTGCCAGCTCGGGAGGTGGGGGCCAAGAGACCCAGTACTTC	CASSGGGGQETQYF
TRBJ2-1	TRBV5-1	.	.	TGCGCCAGCAGCTTGAGGTTGGGGTGGGCCTTGGCCTACAATGAGCAGTTCTTC	CASSLRLGWALAYNEQFF
TRBJ1-6	TRBV11-1	.	.	TGTGCCAGCAGCCCAGGCGGGGGGCGCGGTAATTCACCCCTCCACTTT	CASSPGGGRGNSPLHF
TRBJ2-3	TRBV6-5	.	.	TGTGCCAGCAGTTACTCACCAGGAAGTCCATCAGATACGCAGTATTTT	CASSYSPGSPSDTQYF
TRBJ2-3	TRBV7-3	.	TRBD2	TGTGCCAGCAGCTTACGGCGGGGGGATACGCAGTATTTT	CASSLRRGDTQYF
TRBJ1-2	TRBV21-1	.	.	TGTGCCAGCAGCATTCCCCACCCCCAGGGGACAGGGGCCCGCTATGGCTACACCTTC	CASSIPHPQGTGARYGYTF
TRBJ1-5	TRBV19	.	TRBD1	TGTGCCAGTAGCGGGACAGTCAATCAGCCCCAGCATTTT	CASSGTVNQPQHF
TRBJ1-1	TRBV6-5	once	.	TGTGCCAGCAGTTACTCGGGGGGGAGGCAGGGAACTGAAGCTTTCTTT	CASSYSGGRQGTEAFF
TRBJ2-7	TRBV7-6	.	TRBD2	TGTGCCAGCAGCTTAGGACCCGGGACTAGCGGCTCCTACGAGCAGTACTTC	CASSLGPGTSGSYEQYF
TRBJ2-7	TRBV10-1	few	.	TGCGCCAGCAGTGACGGCGGGATAGTTGGGGAGCAGTACTTC	CASSDGGIVGEQYF
TRBJ2-1	TRBV5-4	.	TRBD2	TGTGCCAGCAGCTTGGAGGCTAGCGGGGGTAACAATGAGCAGTTCTTC	CASSLEASGGNNEQFF
TRBJ1-2	TRBV5-1	.	.	TGCGCCAGCAGCTTGGCCTTTAAGGGATACTATGGCTACACCTTC	CASSLAFKGYYGYTF
TRBJ1-5	TRBV6-5	few	TRBD1	TGTGCCAGCAGTGAGGGACAGGGGAGGCAGCCCCAGCATTTT	CASSEGQGRQPQHF
TRBJ1-1	TRBV15	.	.	TGTGCCACCAGCAGAAGCGCGCAGGGGCACACTGAAGCTTTCTTT	CATSRSAQGHTEAFF
TRBJ1-1	TRBV5-1	.	.	TGCGCCAGCAGCGTCGGGGCCATAATGGCTGAAGCTTTCTTT	CASSVGAIMAEAFF
TRBJ1-2	TRBV7-9	few	.	TGTGCCAGCAGCTCCGGGACCATAGCTAACTATGGCTACACCTTC	CASSSGTIANYGYTF
TRBJ2-7	TRBV6-6	.	.	TGTGCCAGCGGGCCCACCCGGGGCTACGAGCAGTACTTC	CASGPTRGYEQYF
TRBJ2-1	TRBV2	.	TRBD2	TGTGCCAGCAGACTAGCGGGAGGGCCGGTTAATGAGCAGTTCTTC	CASRLAGGPVNEQFF
TRBJ1-2	TRBV19	.	.	TGTGCCAGTAGGAGGGAATCTAACTATGGCTACACCTTC	CASRRESNYGYTF
TRBJ1-1	TRBV27	few	TRBD1	TGTGCCAGCAGCCAGACAGGGTGGGGGTTATTCACTGAAGCTTTCTTT	CASSQTGWGLFTEAFF
TRBJ2-5	TRBV4-1	.	.	TGCGCCAGCAGCCAAGCTAGGGGGCAAGAGACCCAGTACTTC	CASSQARGQETQYF
TRBJ2-7	TRBV7-3	few	.	TGTGCCAGCAGCTTAAGTCCCAGCTCCTACGAGCAGTACTTC	CASSLSPSSYEQYF
TRBJ2-1	TRBV7-3	.	TRBD1	TGTGCCAGCAGCTCGGGGCGTATGGGACAGGGAAATGAGCAGTTCTTC	CASSSGRMGQGNEQFF
TRBJ1-5	TRBV18	.	.	TGTGCCAGCTCACCTTCCGGGAACCCGAATCAGCCCCAGCATTTT	CASSPSGNPNQPQHF
TRBJ1-2	TRBV4-1	.	.	TGCGCCAGCAGGGGGCCGGGGGGCTGGCTTGGCTACACCTTC	CASRGPGGWLGYTF
TRBJ2-7	TRBV6-5	few	.	TGTGCCAGCAGTTACTCGGCGGGGTACGAGCAGTACTTC	CASSYSAGYEQYF
TRBJ2-5	TRBV6-5	.	.	TGTGCCAGTACCGAGGCCGGGGAGACCCAGTACTTC	CASTEAGETQYF
TRBJ2-2	TRBV7-3	.	TRBD2	TGTGCCAGCAGCTTAGGCGGGGGGAACACCGGGGAGCTGTTTTTT	CASSLGGGNTGELFF